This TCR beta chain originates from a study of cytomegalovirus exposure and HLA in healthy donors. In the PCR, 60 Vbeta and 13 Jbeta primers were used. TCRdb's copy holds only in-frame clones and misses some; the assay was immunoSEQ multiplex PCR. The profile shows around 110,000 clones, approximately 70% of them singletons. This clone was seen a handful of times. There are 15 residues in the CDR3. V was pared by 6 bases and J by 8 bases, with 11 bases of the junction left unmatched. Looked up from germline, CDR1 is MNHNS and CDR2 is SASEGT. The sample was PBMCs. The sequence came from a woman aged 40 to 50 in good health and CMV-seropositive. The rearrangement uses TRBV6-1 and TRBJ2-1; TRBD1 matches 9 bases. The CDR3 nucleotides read TGTGCCAGCAGAAGGACAGGGGCTACCTATGATGAGCAGTTCTTC. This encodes CASRRTGATYDEQFF.